This TCR beta chain is drawn from a study of post-analysis software for immune sequencing data. Across the study: Some patients lacked subtype; others had relapsing-remitting, secondary progressive or progressive-relapsing disease. Notes on the study in general: Patients with multiple sclerosis recorded significantly lower normalized Chao1 diversity than controls, the study found. Samples prepared in the same batch strongly co-clustered by F measure. Included in a set of five TRBV segments more frequent in patients than controls were TRBV5-6, TRBV5-1 and TRBV20-1.

The TCR beta cDNA libraries carried unique molecular identifiers. TCRdb fed the PCR reads into MiXCR, producing one record per CDR3 protein. Here the sample spans 250,000 to 300,000 distinct CDR3 sequences, around 34% being singletons. V lost 5 bases to trimming and J lost 5 bases, with 12 bases between them. The CDR3 covers 13 residues. Per the germline V gene, CDR1 is SGHTA and CDR2 is FQGNSA. The table lists this clonotype with a few counts. Its antigen is currently unknown. The chain has TRBV7-2 and TRBJ2-5; D not resolved. This TCR was recovered from a girl between 10 and 17 years old with multiple sclerosis. Specimen: blood. The CDR3 sequence is CASSRALEETQYF. In DNA, the CDR3 is TGTGCCAGCAGCCGAGCGCTAGAGGAGACCCAGTACTTC.